This TCR beta chain derives from a study of blood T cells in healthy people across ages. Looking at the study overall: About one barcoded beta molecule per two T cells was the capture yield of template switching.

A J-beta primer mix and a sample-barcoded 5' primer were used in a second PCR of roughly 6 to 11 cycles. TCRdb ran MiXCR on the 5' RACE reads and lists one entry per CDR3 protein. The sample shows some 370,000 distinct CDR3 sequences, 45% to 65% of them seen only once. Healthy Russian Caucasian donors spanned ages roughly 6 to 100 years. Extraction of total RNA produced a minimum of 5.5 micrograms from each sample. This CDR3 contains 14 residues. Between the trimmed V and J ends, which lost 6 bases and 3 bases, there was a span of 15 bases. The germline CDR1 and CDR2 sequences are DFQATT and SNEGSKA (reference sequence).

The chain combines TRBV20-1 with TRBJ2-4, with D possibly being TRBD2 (5 bases). The receptor was isolated from a man in his sixties in good health. The sequenced sample consisted of blood. The CDR3 DNA reads TGCAGTGCCAACAATGACGGAGGCAAAAACATTCAGTACTTC. Protein product: CSANNDGGKNIQYF.